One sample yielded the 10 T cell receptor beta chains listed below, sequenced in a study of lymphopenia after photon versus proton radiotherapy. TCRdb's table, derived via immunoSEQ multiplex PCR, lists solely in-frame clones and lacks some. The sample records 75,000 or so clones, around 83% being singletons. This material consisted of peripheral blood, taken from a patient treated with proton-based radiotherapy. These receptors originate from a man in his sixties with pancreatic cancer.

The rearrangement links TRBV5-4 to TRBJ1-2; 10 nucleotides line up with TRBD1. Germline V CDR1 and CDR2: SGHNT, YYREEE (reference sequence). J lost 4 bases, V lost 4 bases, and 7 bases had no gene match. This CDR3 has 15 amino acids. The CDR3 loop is CASSVRDRGLYGYTF. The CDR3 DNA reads TGTGCCAGCAGCGTCCGGGACAGGGGTCTCTATGGCTACACCTTC.

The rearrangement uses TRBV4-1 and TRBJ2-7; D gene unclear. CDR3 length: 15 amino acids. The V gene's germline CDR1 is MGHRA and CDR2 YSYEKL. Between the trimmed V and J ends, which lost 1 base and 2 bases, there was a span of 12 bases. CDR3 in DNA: TGCGCCAGCAGCCAAGTTGGGTGGGGTGCCTACGAGCAGTACTTC. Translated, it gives CASSQVGWGAYEQYF.

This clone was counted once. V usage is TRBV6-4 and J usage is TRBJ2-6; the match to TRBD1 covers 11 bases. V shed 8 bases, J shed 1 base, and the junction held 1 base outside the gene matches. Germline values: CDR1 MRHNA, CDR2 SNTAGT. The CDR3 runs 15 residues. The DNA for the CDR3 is TGTGCCAGCGGGACAGGGGGATCTGGGGCCAACGTCCTGACTTTC. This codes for CASGTGGSGANVLTF.

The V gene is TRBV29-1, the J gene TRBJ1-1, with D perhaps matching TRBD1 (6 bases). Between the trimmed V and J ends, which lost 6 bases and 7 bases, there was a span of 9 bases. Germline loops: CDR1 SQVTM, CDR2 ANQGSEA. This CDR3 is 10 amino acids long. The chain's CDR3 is CSVEGVEAFF. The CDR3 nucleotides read TGCAGCGTGGAGGGGGTTGAAGCTTTCTTT.

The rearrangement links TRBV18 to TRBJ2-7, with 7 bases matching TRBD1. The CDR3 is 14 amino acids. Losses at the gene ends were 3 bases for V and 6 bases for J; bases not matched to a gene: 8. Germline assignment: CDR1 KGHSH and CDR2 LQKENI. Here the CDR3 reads CASSPTEGGVEQYF. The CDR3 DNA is TGTGCCAGCTCACCTACAGAAGGGGGCGTCGAGCAGTACTTC.

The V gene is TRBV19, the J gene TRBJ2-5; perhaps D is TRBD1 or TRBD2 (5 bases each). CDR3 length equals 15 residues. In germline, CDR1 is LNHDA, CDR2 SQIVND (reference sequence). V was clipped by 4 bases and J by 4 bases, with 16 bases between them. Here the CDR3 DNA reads TGTGCCAGTAGTACCGGGACCGGAGGTGGAGAGACCCAGTACTTC. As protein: CASSTGTGGGETQYF.

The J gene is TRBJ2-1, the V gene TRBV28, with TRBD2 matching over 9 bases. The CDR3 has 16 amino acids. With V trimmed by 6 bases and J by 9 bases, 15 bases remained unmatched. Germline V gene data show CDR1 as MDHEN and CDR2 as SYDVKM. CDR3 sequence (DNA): TGTGCCAGCAGACCCCCGGTGGGCGGGAGGGTGGTTGAGCAGTTCTTC. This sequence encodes CASRPPVGGRVVEQFF.

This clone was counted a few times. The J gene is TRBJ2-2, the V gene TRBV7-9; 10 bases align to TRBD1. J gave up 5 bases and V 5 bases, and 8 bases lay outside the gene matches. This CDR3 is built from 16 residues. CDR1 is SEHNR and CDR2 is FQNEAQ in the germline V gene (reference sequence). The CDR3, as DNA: TGTGCCAGCAGCGCACGACAGGGGGCCGGGACCGGGGAGCTGTTTTTT. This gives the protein CASSARQGAGTGELFF.

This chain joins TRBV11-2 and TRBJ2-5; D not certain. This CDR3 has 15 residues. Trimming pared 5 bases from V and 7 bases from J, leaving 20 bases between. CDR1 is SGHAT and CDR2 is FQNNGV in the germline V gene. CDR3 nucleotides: TGTGCCAGCAGCCCCCAAGGATCGTGGGTAGGGACCCAGTACTTC. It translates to CASSPQGSWVGTQYF.

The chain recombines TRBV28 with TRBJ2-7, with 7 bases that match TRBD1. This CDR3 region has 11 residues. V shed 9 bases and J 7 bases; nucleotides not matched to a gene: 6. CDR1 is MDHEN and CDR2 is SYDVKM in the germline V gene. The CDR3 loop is CASHRGWEQYF. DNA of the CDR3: TGTGCCAGTCACAGGGGTTGGGAGCAGTACTTC.